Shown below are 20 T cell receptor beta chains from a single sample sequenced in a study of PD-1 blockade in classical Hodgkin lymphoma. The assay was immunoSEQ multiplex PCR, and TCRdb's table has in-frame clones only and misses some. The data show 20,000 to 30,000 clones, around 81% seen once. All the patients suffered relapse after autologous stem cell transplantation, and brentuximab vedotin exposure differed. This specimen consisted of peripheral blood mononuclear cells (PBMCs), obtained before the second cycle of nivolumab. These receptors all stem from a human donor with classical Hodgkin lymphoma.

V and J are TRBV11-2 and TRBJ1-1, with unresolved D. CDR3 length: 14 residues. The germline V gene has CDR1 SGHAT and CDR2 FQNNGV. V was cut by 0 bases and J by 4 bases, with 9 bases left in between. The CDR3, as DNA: TGTGCCAGCAGCTTAGAGACCTTGGGCACTGAAGCTTTCTTT. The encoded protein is CASSLETLGTEAFF.

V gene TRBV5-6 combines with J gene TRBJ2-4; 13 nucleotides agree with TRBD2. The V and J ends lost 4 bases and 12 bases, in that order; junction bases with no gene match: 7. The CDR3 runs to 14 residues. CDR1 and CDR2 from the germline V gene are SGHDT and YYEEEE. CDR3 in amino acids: CASSPGLAGESQYF. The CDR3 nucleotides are TGTGCCAGCAGCCCCGGACTAGCGGGAGAGTCTCAGTACTTC. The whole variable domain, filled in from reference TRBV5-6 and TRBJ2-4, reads DAGVTQSPTHLIKTRGQQVTLRCSPKSGHDTVSWYQQALGQGPQFIFQYYEEEERQRGNFPDRFSGHQFPNYSSELNVNALLLGDSALYLCASSPGLAGESQYFGAGTRLSVL.

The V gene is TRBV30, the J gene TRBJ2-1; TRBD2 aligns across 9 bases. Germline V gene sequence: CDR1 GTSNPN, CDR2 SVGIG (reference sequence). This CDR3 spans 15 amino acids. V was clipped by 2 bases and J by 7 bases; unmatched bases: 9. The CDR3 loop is CAWSYLAGAANEQFF. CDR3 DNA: TGTGCCTGGAGTTACTTAGCGGGAGCGGCTAATGAGCAGTTCTTC.

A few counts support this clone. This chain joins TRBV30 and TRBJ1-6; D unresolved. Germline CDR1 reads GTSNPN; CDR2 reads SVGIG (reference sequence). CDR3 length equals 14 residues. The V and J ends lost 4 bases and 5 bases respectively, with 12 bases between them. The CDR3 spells CAWIGQSNNSPLHF. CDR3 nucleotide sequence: TGTGCCTGGATCGGCCAGAGTAATAATTCACCCCTCCACTTT.

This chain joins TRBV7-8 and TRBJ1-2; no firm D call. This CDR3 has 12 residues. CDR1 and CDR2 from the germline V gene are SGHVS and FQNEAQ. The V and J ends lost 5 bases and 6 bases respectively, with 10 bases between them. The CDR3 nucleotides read TGTGCCAGCAGCAAGAACTTGGATGGCTACACCTTC. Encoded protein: CASSKNLDGYTF. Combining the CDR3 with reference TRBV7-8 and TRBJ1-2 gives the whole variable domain GAGVSQSPRYKVAKRGQDVALRCDPISGHVSLFWYQQALGQGPEFLTYFQNEAQLDKSGLPSDRFFAERPEGSVSTLKIQRTQQEDSAVYLCASSKNLDGYTFGSGTRLTVV.

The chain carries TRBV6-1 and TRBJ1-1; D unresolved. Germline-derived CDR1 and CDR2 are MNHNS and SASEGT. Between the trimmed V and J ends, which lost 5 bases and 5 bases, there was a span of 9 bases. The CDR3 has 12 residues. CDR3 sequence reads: CASSPWLTEAFF. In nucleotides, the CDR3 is TGTGCCAGCAGTCCGTGGCTGACTGAAGCTTTCTTT.

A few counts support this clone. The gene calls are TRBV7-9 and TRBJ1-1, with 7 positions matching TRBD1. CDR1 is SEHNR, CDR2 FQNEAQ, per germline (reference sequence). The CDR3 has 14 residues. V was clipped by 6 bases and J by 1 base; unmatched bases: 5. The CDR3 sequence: CASRVDRANTEAFF. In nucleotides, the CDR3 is TGTGCCAGCAGGGTCGACAGGGCGAACACTGAAGCTTTCTTT.

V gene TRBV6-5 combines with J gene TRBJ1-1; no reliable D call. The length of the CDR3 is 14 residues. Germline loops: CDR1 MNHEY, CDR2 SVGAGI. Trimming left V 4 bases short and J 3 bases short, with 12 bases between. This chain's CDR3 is CASSLVNSDTEAFF. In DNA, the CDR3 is TGTGCCAGCAGTTTGGTTAATAGTGACACTGAAGCTTTCTTT.

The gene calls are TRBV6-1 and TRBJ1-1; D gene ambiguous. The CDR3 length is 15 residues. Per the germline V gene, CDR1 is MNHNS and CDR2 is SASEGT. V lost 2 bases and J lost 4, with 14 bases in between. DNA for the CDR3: TGTGCCAGCAGTGAAATTCGGCCATCGGGCACTGAAGCTTTCTTT. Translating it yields CASSEIRPSGTEAFF.

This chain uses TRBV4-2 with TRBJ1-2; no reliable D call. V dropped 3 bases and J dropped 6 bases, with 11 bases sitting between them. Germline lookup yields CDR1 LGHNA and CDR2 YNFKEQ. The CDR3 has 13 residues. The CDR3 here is CASSHPTWDGYTF. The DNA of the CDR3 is TGTGCCAGCAGCCATCCCACTTGGGATGGCTACACCTTC.

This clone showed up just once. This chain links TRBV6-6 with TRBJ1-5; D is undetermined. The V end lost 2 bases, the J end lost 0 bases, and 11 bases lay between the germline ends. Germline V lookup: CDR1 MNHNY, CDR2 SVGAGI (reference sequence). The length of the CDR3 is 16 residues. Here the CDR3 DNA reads TGTGCCAGCAGTTACCCCCCAGATTATAGCAATCAGCCCCAGCATTTT. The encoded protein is CASSYPPDYSNQPQHF.

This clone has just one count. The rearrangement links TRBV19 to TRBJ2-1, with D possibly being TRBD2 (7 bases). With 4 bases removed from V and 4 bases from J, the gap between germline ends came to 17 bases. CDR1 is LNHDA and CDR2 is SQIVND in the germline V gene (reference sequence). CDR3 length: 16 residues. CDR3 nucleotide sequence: TGTGCCAGTAGTACCCCCGGGGGCGGGGGTTACAATGAGCAGTTCTTC. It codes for CASSTPGGGGYNEQFF.

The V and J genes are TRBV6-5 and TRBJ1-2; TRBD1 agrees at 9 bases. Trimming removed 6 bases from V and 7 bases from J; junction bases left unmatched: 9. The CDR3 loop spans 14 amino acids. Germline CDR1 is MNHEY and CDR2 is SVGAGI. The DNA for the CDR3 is TGTGCCAGCAGCCTTTCGACAGGGGGTGGTGGCTACACCTTC. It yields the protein CASSLSTGGGGYTF.

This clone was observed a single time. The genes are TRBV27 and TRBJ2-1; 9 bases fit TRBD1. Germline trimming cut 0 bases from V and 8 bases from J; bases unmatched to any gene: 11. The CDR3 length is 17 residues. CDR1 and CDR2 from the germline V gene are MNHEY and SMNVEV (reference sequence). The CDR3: CASSLSWPGQGNHEQFF. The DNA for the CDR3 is TGTGCCAGCAGTTTATCCTGGCCGGGACAGGGTAACCATGAGCAGTTCTTC.

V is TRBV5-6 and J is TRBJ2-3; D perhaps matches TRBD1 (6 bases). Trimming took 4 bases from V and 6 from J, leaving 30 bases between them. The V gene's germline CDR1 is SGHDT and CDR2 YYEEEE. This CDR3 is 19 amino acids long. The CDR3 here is CASSPGYKTQGARGDTQYF. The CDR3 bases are TGTGCCAGCAGCCCCGGATATAAAACACAGGGCGCGAGGGGTGATACGCAGTATTTT.

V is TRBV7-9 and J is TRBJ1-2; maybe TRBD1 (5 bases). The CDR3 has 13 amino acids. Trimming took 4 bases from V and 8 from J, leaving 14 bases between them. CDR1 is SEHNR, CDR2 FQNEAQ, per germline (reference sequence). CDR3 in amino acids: CASSWEPRGGYTF. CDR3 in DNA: TGTGCCAGCAGCTGGGAACCCCGGGGGGGCTACACCTTC.

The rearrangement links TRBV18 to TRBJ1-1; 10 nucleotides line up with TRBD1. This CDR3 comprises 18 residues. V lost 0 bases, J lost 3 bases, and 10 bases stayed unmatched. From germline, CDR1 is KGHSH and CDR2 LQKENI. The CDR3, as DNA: TGTGCCAGCTCACCACCGGTCAAGGGACAGGGGTACGACACTGAAGCTTTCTTT. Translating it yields CASSPPVKGQGYDTEAFF. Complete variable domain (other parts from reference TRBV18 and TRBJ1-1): NAGVMQNPRHLVRRRGQEARLRCSPMKGHSHVYWYRQLPEEGLKFMVYLQKENIIDESGMPKERFSAEFPKEGPSILRIQQVVRGDSAAYFCASSPPVKGQGYDTEAFFGQGTRLTVV.

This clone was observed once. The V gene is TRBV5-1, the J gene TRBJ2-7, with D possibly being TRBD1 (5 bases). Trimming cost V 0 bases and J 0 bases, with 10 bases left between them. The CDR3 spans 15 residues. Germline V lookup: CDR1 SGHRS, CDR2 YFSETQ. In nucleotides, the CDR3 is TGCGCCAGCAGCTTGGCGGTGGACATCTCCTACGAGCAGTACTTC. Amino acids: CASSLAVDISYEQYF.

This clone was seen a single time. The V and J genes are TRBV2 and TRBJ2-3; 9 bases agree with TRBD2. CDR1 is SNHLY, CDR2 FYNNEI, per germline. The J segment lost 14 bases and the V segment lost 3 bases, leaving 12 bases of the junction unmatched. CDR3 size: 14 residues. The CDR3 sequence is CASSDPSPGLALYF. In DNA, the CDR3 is TGTGCCAGCAGTGACCCCTCGCCGGGACTAGCCTTGTATTTT. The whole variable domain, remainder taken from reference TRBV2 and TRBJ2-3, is EPEVTQTPSHQVTQMGQEVILRCVPISNHLYFYWYRQILGQKVEFLVSFYNNEISEKSEIFDDQFSVERPDGSNFTLKIRSTKLEDSAMYFCASSDPSPGLALYFGPGTRLTVL.

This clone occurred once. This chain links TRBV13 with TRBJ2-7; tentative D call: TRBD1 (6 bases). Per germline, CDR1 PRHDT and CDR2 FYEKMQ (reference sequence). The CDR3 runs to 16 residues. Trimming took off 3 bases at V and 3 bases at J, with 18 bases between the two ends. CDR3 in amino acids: CASSFVRVGQNYEQYF. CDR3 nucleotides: TGTGCCAGCAGCTTTGTCAGGGTTGGACAGAACTACGAGCAGTACTTC.